This T cell receptor beta chain was captured in a study of blood T cell repertoires in COVID-19. Study summary: Samples of COVID-19 (acute and convalescent) were obtained from the United States, Italy and Spain.

The germline V and J ends were trimmed by 9 bases and 1 base, with 18 bases remaining between them. Germline V CDR1 and CDR2: MDHEN, SYDVKM. This CDR3 region has 15 residues. Original data processing: Nucleated cell number was recorded as an estimate derived from reference gene primer amplification. Assay used: immunoSEQ multiplex PCR; TCRdb lists only in-frame clones, some missing. Clone size and V and J calls were adopted from that table, with D and trimming inferred from the DNA. The repertoire holds tens of thousands of clones, with about 70% as singletons. Source material: peripheral blood. V and J are TRBV28 and TRBJ1-2; tentative D call: TRBD1 (5 bases). The TCR comes from an older woman in a cohort sampled during active or convalescent COVID-19. CDR3 in amino acids: CASRWGGEGNYGYTF. The CDR3 DNA follows: TGTGCCAGTCGGTGGGGAGGGGAGGGTAACTATGGCTACACCTTC.